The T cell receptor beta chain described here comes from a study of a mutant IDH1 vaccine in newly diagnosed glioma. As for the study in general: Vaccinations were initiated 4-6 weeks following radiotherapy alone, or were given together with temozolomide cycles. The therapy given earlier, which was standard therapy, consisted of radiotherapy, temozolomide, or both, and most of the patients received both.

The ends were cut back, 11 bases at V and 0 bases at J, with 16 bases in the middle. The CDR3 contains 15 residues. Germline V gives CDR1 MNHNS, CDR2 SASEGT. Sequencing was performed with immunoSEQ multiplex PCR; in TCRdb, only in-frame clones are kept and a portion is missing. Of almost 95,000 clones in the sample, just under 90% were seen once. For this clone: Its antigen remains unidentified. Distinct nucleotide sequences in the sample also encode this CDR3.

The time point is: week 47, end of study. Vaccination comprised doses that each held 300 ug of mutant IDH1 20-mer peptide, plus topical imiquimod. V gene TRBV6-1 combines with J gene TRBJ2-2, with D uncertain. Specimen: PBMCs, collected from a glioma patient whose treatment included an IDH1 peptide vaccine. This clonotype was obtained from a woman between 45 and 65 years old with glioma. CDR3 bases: TGTGCCGGCCAGGCTTACTCTGCGAACACCGGGGAGCTGTTTTTT. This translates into CAGQAYSANTGELFF.